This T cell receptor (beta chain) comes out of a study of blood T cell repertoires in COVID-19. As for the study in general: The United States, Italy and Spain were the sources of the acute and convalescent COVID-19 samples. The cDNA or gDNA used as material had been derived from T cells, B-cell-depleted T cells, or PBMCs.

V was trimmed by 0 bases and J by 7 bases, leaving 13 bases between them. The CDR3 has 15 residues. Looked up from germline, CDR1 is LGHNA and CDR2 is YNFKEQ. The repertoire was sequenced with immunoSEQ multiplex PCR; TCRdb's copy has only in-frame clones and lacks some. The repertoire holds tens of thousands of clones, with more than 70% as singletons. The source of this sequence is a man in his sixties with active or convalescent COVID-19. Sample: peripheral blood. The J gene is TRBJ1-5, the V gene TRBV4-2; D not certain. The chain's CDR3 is CASSQDLGRAQPQHF. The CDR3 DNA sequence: TGTGCCAGCAGCCAAGACCTCGGGAGGGCCCAGCCCCAGCATTTT.